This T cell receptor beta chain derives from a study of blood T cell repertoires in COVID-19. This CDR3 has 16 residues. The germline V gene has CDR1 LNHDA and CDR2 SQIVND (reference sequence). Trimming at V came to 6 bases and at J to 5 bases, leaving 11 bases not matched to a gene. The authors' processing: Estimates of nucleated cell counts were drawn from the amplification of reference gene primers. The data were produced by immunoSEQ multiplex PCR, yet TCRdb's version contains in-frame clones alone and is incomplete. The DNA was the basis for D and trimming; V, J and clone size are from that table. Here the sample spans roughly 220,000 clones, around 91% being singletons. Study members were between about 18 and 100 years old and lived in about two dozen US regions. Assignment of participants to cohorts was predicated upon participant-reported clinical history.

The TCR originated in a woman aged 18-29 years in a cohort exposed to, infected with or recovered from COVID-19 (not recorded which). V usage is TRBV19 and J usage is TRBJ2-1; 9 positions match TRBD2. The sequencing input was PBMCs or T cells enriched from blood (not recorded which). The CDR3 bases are TGTGCCAGTAGAGCACCGAGGGGACTAGCTCACAATGAGCAGTTCTTC. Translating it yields CASRAPRGLAHNEQFF. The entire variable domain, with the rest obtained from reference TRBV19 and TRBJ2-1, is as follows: DGGITQSPKYLFRKEGQNVTLSCEQNLNHDAMYWYRQDPGQGLRLIYYSQIVNDFQKGDIAEGYSVSREKKESFPLTVTSAQKNPTAFYLCASRAPRGLAHNEQFFGPGTRLTVL.